The rows below give T cell receptor beta chains drawn from one sample of a study of cytomegalovirus exposure and HLA in healthy donors. Assay used: immunoSEQ multiplex PCR; TCRdb lists only in-frame clones, some missing. The sample carries fewer than 200,000 clones, about 77% recorded once. The sequenced sample was PBMCs. The receptors shown here come from a woman aged 45-59 years in good health and CMV-seronegative. The CDR3 runs from the conserved cysteine through the conserved F or W. A D gene is named only where the DNA matches it firmly. Only some rows state a clone size, as once, few, many or a class for expanded clones.

NA	TRBJ2-1	NA	TRBV15	CATSITGSYNEQFF	TGTGCCACCAGCATAACGGGATCCTACAATGAGCAGTTCTTC
TRBD2	TRBJ2-7	NA	TRBV28	CASSLRTSGTYEQYF	TGTGCCAGCAGTTTGCGGACTAGCGGGACCTACGAGCAGTACTTC
NA	TRBJ2-7	NA	TRBV7-2	CASSLITGYEQYF	TGTGCCAGCAGCTTAATCACGGGCTACGAGCAGTACTTC
TRBD2	TRBJ2-1	NA	TRBV27	CASSLGAGSSYNEQFF	TGTGCCAGCAGTTTAGGAGCGGGGAGCTCCTACAATGAGCAGTTCTTC
NA	TRBJ1-4	NA	TRBV4-1	CASSRGTGSPQEKLFF	TGCGCCAGCAGCAGAGGAACAGGGTCCCCCCAGGAAAAACTGTTTTTT
NA	TRBJ1-2	few	TRBV9	CASSVDRSDGYTF	TGTGCCAGCAGCGTAGACAGAAGTGATGGCTACACCTTC
NA	TRBJ1-4	NA	TRBV11-2	CASSFGGAGEKLFF	TGTGCCAGCAGCTTTGGGGGGGCTGGTGAAAAACTGTTTTTT
NA	TRBJ1-1	NA	TRBV19	CASIAHTEAFF	TGTGCCAGTATAGCACACACTGAAGCTTTCTTT
NA	TRBJ2-7	NA	TRBV18	CASSSTRDSYEQYF	TGTGCCAGCTCCTCGACTAGAGACTCCTACGAGCAGTACTTC
NA	TRBJ1-6	NA	TRBV7-2	CASSSSGGSLHF	TGTGCCAGCAGCTCCTCGGGTGGCTCCCTCCACTTT
TRBD1	TRBJ1-5	NA	TRBV27	CASSKGTGKSNQPQHF	TGTGCCAGCAGTAAAGGGACAGGGAAATCCAATCAGCCCCAGCATTTT
TRBD1	TRBJ1-1	NA	TRBV7-8	CASSLATGARTTEAFF	TGTGCCAGCAGCTTAGCGACAGGGGCCCGTACCACTGAAGCTTTCTTT
NA	TRBJ1-1	NA	TRBV7-6	CASSLEGLWGGTEAFF	TGTGCCAGCAGCTTAGAGGGATTGTGGGGGGGCACTGAAGCTTTCTTT
NA	TRBJ2-1	once	TRBV7-6	CASSFSGGPFNEQFF	TGTGCCAGCAGCTTCTCAGGGGGGCCTTTTAATGAGCAGTTCTTC
TRBD1	TRBJ2-3	NA	TRBV6-5	CASSSSGQGKDTQYF	TGTGCCAGCAGCTCCTCTGGACAGGGAAAGGATACGCAGTATTTT
TRBD2	TRBJ2-3	NA	TRBV4-2	CASSPGGQVAGGKDTQYF	TGTGCCAGCAGCCCCGGAGGGCAGGTAGCGGGAGGAAAAGATACGCAGTATTTT
TRBD1	TRBJ2-7	NA	TRBV2	CASSGTGTGGYEQYF	TGTGCCAGCAGTGGGACCGGGACAGGGGGATACGAGCAGTACTTC
NA	TRBJ2-3	NA	TRBV7-2	CASSQGRGTDTQYF	TGTGCCAGCAGCCAAGGCCGGGGCACAGATACGCAGTATTTT
NA	TRBJ1-1	NA	TRBV18	CASSQNGGNTEAFF	TGTGCCAGCTCACAAAACGGGGGGAACACTGAAGCTTTCTTT
NA	TRBJ2-5	NA	TRBV5-1	CASSLGGSQETQYF	TGCGCCAGCAGCTTGGGAGGGTCCCAAGAGACCCAGTACTTC
NA	TRBJ1-4	NA	TRBV30	CAWSGRDLKGEKLFF	TGTGCCTGGAGTGGGAGGGATCTCAAGGGCGAAAAACTGTTTTTT
NA	TRBJ1-1	NA	TRBV14	CASSQVQKNTEAFF	TGTGCCAGCAGCCAAGTACAGAAGAACACTGAAGCTTTCTTT
NA	TRBJ2-7	NA	TRBV27	CASSWGQLYEQYF	TGTGCCAGCAGTTGGGGCCAGCTCTACGAGCAGTACTTC
TRBD1	TRBJ1-4	NA	TRBV5-4	CASSSSGTGPEKLFF	TGTGCCAGCAGCTCCTCCGGGACAGGGCCTGAAAAACTGTTTTTT
TRBD2	TRBJ2-3	NA	TRBV7-6	CASRPSGTGSTDTQYF	TGTGCCAGCAGGCCAAGCGGGACTGGGAGCACAGATACGCAGTATTTT
TRBD1	TRBJ2-7	NA	TRBV4-3	CASSPGQGAYEQYF	TGCGCCAGCAGCCCCGGACAGGGGGCTTACGAGCAGTACTTC
NA	TRBJ1-2	once	TRBV27	CASSYRDGEGYTF	TGTGCCAGCAGTTACAGGGATGGCGAGGGCTACACCTTC
TRBD1	TRBJ2-7	NA	TRBV28	CASSLSGTGSYEQYF	TGTGCCAGCAGTTTATCCGGGACAGGGAGCTACGAGCAGTACTTC
NA	TRBJ2-7	few	TRBV5-6	CASSLGGYEQYF	TGTGCCAGCAGCTTGGGCGGGTACGAGCAGTACTTC
NA	TRBJ2-2	NA	TRBV11-2	CASSPLGYNTGELFF	TGTGCCAGCAGCCCGCTCGGGTATAACACCGGGGAGCTGTTTTTT
NA	TRBJ2-7	NA	TRBV6-1	CASTVGRSTYEQYF	TGTGCCAGCACAGTGGGCAGATCTACCTACGAGCAGTACTTC
TRBD2	TRBJ2-1	NA	TRBV14	CASSRTSGLVGQFF	TGTGCCAGCAGCCGGACTAGCGGGCTTGTGGGGCAGTTCTTC
TRBD2	TRBJ2-5	NA	TRBV5-4	CASSLGTSGGQETQYF	TGTGCCAGCAGCTTAGGGACTAGCGGGGGCCAAGAGACCCAGTACTTC
NA	TRBJ2-7	NA	TRBV7-2	CASSPRVLYEQYF	TGTGCCAGCAGCCCCCGAGTTCTTTACGAGCAGTACTTC
NA	TRBJ2-1	NA	TRBV10-3	CAISAGNEQFF	TGTGCCATCAGTGCCGGTAATGAGCAGTTCTTC
TRBD1	TRBJ2-1	NA	TRBV6-5	CASRIEQGGNEQFF	TGTGCCAGCCGTATTGAACAGGGGGGCAATGAGCAGTTCTTC
NA	TRBJ2-4	once	TRBV19	CASSIGQLAKNIQYF	TGTGCCAGTAGTATCGGACAGCTAGCCAAAAACATTCAGTACTTC
NA	TRBJ1-4	once	TRBV18	CASSPSSVPTEKLFF	TGTGCCAGCTCACCATCGAGCGTCCCAACGGAAAAACTGTTTTTT
TRBD1	TRBJ2-7	NA	TRBV19	CASVNTGGSYEQYF	TGTGCCAGCGTGAATACAGGGGGCTCCTACGAGCAGTACTTC
NA	TRBJ1-1	once	TRBV7-2	CASSPQENTEAFF	TGTGCCAGCAGCCCACAGGAGAACACTGAAGCTTTCTTT
NA	TRBJ1-2	NA	TRBV9	CASSVAPGRGYGYTF	TGTGCCAGCAGCGTAGCCCCGGGGAGGGGGTATGGCTACACCTTC
TRBD2	TRBJ2-1	NA	TRBV7-2	CASSLRLAGGNYNEQFF	TGTGCCAGCAGCTTAAGACTAGCGGGAGGGAACTACAATGAGCAGTTCTTC
TRBD1	TRBJ2-7	NA	TRBV29-1	CSVEEWDRGSYEQYF	TGCAGCGTTGAAGAATGGGACAGGGGAAGCTACGAGCAGTACTTC
TRBD2	TRBJ2-1	NA	TRBV27	CASSFPGLVKFF	TGTGCCAGCAGTTTCCCGGGACTAGTAAAGTTCTTC
NA	TRBJ1-1	NA	TRBV15	CATSSQGTEAFF	TGTGCCACCAGCAGTCAGGGGACTGAAGCTTTCTTT
NA	TRBJ2-3	NA	TRBV29-1	CSVRGGGDADTQYF	TGCAGCGTCAGAGGGGGCGGGGATGCAGATACGCAGTATTTT